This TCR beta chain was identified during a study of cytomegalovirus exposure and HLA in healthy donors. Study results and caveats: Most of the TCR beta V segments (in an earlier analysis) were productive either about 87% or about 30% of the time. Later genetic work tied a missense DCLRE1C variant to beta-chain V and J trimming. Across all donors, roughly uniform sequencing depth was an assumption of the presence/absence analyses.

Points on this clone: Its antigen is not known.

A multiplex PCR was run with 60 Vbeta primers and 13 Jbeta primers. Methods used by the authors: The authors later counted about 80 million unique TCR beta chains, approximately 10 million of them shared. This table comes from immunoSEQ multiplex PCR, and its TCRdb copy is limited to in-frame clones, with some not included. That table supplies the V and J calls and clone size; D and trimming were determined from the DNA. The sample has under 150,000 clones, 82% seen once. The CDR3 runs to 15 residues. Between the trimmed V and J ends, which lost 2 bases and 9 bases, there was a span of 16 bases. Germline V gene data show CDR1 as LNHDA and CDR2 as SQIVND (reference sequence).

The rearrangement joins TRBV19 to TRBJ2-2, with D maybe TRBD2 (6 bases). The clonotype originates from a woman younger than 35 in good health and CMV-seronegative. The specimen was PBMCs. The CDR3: CASSIQGLPSRELFF. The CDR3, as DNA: TGTGCCAGTAGTATACAGGGACTCCCTAGCCGGGAGCTGTTTTTT.